The rows below give T cell receptor beta chains drawn from one sample of a study of T cells after yellow fever vaccination. From the 5' RACE reads, TCRdb called clonotypes with MiXCR, one entry per CDR3 protein. Among some 150,000 distinct CDR3 sequences listed, 8% to 13% were seen once. Sample: CD8+ T cells sorted from PBMCs, taken 15 days after the yellow fever booster vaccination. The receptor set was obtained from a man aged 18 to 35 who received the YFV17D yellow fever vaccine. The CDR3 runs from the conserved cysteine through the conserved F or W. A D gene is named only where the DNA matches it firmly. Size tells how often a clone was seen (once, few, many) or the class of an expanded clone, and some rows leave it out.

d_gene	v_gene	abundance	j_gene	CDR3aa	CDR3nt
TRBD2	TRBV5-1	.	TRBJ2-2	CASSNGLAVKTGELFF	TGCGCCAGCAGCAATGGACTAGCGGTGAAGACCGGGGAGCTGTTTTTT
.	TRBV4-3	few	TRBJ2-7	CASRAADSYEQYF	TGCGCCAGCAGGGCGGCAGATTCCTACGAGCAGTACTTC
.	TRBV21-1	few	TRBJ1-5	CASSKRVGQHQPQHF	TGTGCCAGCAGCAAAAGGGTTGGACAGCATCAGCCCCAGCATTTT
TRBD2	TRBV5-1	many	TRBJ2-1	CASSPGTSGVVYEQFF	TGCGCCAGCAGCCCCGGGACTAGCGGGGTCGTTTATGAGCAGTTCTTC
.	TRBV7-6	many	TRBJ2-1	CASSLAPTSGNEQFF	TGTGCCAGCAGCTTAGCCCCTACCTCGGGCAATGAGCAGTTCTTC
.	TRBV7-9	few	TRBJ1-1	CASSPGRGGPEAFF	TGTGCCAGCAGCCCCGGACGGGGAGGCCCTGAAGCTTTCTTT
.	TRBV4-3	few	TRBJ2-1	CASSHPGNEQFF	TGCGCCAGCAGCCATCCGGGCAATGAGCAGTTCTTC
.	TRBV10-1	.	TRBJ2-7	CASSEGQPGGQYF	TGCGCCAGCAGTGAAGGACAGCCTGGAGGGCAGTACTTC
TRBD1	TRBV7-9	many	TRBJ1-2	CASSFGGQNILYGYTF	TGTGCCAGCAGCTTTGGGGGACAGAATATTCTCTATGGCTACACCTTC
TRBD2	TRBV7-3	.	TRBJ2-2	CASSYIAGTNTGELFF	TGTGCCAGCAGCTACATAGCGGGGACGAACACCGGGGAGCTGTTTTTT
TRBD2	TRBV5-6	few	TRBJ2-4	CASSLVRGETIQYF	TGTGCCAGCAGCTTGGTACGGGGGGAGACCATTCAGTACTTC
TRBD1	TRBV10-1	few	TRBJ2-3	CASNASWDRGYTDTQYF	TGCGCCAGCAACGCAAGTTGGGACAGGGGGTACACAGATACGCAGTATTTT
.	TRBV4-1	.	TRBJ2-5	CASSQGARQETQYF	TGCGCCAGCAGCCAAGGGGCCAGACAAGAGACCCAGTACTTC
.	TRBV4-1	.	TRBJ1-1	CASSQQGVGYTEAFF	TGCGCCAGCAGCCAACAGGGTGTGGGGTACACTGAAGCTTTCTTT
.	TRBV12-3/TRBV12-4	.	TRBJ2-1	CASSLGVDPQGQFF	TGTGCCAGCAGTTTAGGAGTCGACCCGCAGGGGCAGTTCTTC
.	TRBV7-9	many	TRBJ2-2	CASSLGARITGELFF	TGTGCCAGCAGCCTAGGGGCGAGAATCACCGGGGAGCTGTTTTTT
TRBD1	TRBV7-2	.	TRBJ1-2	CASSSPGQGVLIYGYTF	TGTGCCAGCAGCTCCCCGGGACAGGGCGTCTTGATCTATGGCTACACCTTC
TRBD1	TRBV7-6	few	TRBJ2-7	CASSLGTGRGEQYF	TGTGCCAGCAGCTTAGGGACAGGGAGAGGCGAGCAGTACTTC
.	TRBV27	.	TRBJ2-3	CASNRRGGNRADTQYF	TGTGCCAGCAATAGGAGGGGGGGGAATAGGGCAGATACGCAGTATTTT
.	TRBV5-1	.	TRBJ1-6	CASSLAALDSPLHF	TGCGCCAGCAGCTTAGCAGCCCTGGATTCACCCCTCCACTTT
TRBD2	TRBV3-1	.	TRBJ2-1	CASSQDFGGVGYNEQFF	TGTGCCAGCAGCCAAGATTTCGGGGGGGTGGGCTACAATGAGCAGTTCTTC
.	TRBV4-2	many	TRBJ2-3	CASNSGSRPQYF	TGTGCCAGCAACTCGGGGTCTAGACCGCAGTATTTT
TRBD1	TRBV29-1	many	TRBJ1-1	CSVPFHGTGNTEAFF	TGCAGCGTACCTTTCCACGGGACAGGTAACACTGAAGCTTTCTTT
.	TRBV2	few	TRBJ1-5	CASSDLSGNQPQHF	TGTGCCAGCAGTGACCTTTCAGGCAATCAGCCCCAGCATTTT
TRBD2	TRBV4-1	.	TRBJ2-5	CASSQLAGAGETQYF	TGCGCCAGCAGCCAGTTAGCGGGGGCGGGGGAGACCCAGTACTTC
TRBD1	TRBV6-5	.	TRBJ1-2	CASSYVADREGYTF	TGTGCCAGCAGTTACGTGGCGGACAGGGAAGGCTACACCTTC